This TCR beta chain was sequenced in a study of T-cell memory formation after mild COVID-19. For the study at large: TCR clusters were mostly confined to one donor each.

The CDR3 consists of 11 residues. V was clipped by 8 bases and J by 6 bases, with 9 bases between them. The germline CDR1 and CDR2 sequences are MNHNY and SVGAGI (reference sequence). TCRdb re-called the 5' RACE reads with MiXCR, one entry per CDR3 protein. The sample lists around 300,000 distinct CDR3 sequences, around 15% occurring once. This chain joins TRBV6-6 and TRBJ2-3; D is ambiguous. Sample: PBMCs or a T cell subset sorted from them (not recorded which). The clonotype originates from a man between 18 and 29 years old who had mild COVID-19 (a few samples of this study predate the infection). Cell type and time point are not known. Here the CDR3 reads CASCPGDTQYF. CDR3 sequence (DNA): TGTGCCAGCTGCCCTGGGGATACGCAGTATTTT.